This TCR beta chain was captured in a study of cytomegalovirus exposure and HLA in healthy donors. Germline values: CDR1 KGHSH, CDR2 LQKENI. This CDR3 is built from 16 residues. V dropped 6 bases and J dropped 4; count of bases not matched to a gene: 13. This clone is a singleton in its sample. Antigen specificity is unknown. Assay used: immunoSEQ multiplex PCR; TCRdb lists only in-frame clones, some missing. The repertoire includes about 160,000 clones, about 96% of them detected once, and 0.89% sits in the top ten. The study's findings and limits: The study labeled approximately 150 TCR beta chains cytomegalovirus-associated. A classifier reportedly called cytomegalovirus status with high sensitivity and specificity.

The rearrangement uses TRBV18 and TRBJ2-3, with TRBD1 matching 7 bases. The sequence was obtained from a woman aged 18 to 35 in good health and CMV-seronegative. The sample taken for sequencing was PBMCs. The CDR3: CASSPKGAAGPDTQYF. The CDR3 DNA is TGTGCCAGCTCTCCAAAGGGGGCCGCTGGTCCAGATACGCAGTATTTT.